The sequence of this T cell receptor (beta chain) was determined in a study of identical twins. Trimming took 1 base from V and 2 from J; bases not matched to a gene: 5. CDR3 length: 15 residues. Germline CDR1 and CDR2: LGHNA and YNFKEQ. Whole-study results and caveats: Diverse VJ usage suggested most zero-insertion clonotypes were not invariant T cells. Twins showed weaker excess sharing in their beta out-of-frame sequences. Twin pairs' shared out-of-frame alpha sequences were enriched in low generation probability.

In the case of this clonotype: Antigen specificity is unknown.

Each CDR3 protein gets one entry after TCRdb re-called the 5' RACE reads with MiXCR. The table lists about 890,000 distinct CDR3 sequences, about 12% of them singletons. These same data were also listed under a study on yellow fever vaccine responses in identical twins.

This TCR was sampled from a woman aged 18-35 years in good health. This chain uses TRBV4-2 with TRBJ2-7, with 7 positions matching TRBD2. Sample: PBMCs. The chain's CDR3 is CASSQASGLAYEQYF. In DNA form, the CDR3 reads TGTGCCAGCAGCCAAGCTAGCGGCCTTGCCTACGAGCAGTACTTC.